These T cell receptor beta chains were read from a single sample in a study of T-cell memory formation after mild COVID-19. From the 5' RACE reads, TCRdb called clonotypes with MiXCR, one entry per CDR3 protein. The sample lists 90,000 to 120,000 distinct CDR3 sequences, approximately 14% occurring once. Source material: PBMCs or a T cell subset sorted from them (not recorded which). Every receptor here comes from a man aged 18 to 30 who had mild COVID-19 (a few samples of this study predate the infection). Cell type and time point are not known. The CDR3 runs from the conserved cysteine through the conserved F or W. A D gene is named only where the DNA matches it firmly. Where a row states a size, it is once, few, many or the class of an expanded clone; other rows omit it.

clone_size d_call j_call v_call cdr3_nt cdr3_aa
NA NA TRBJ2-7 TRBV9 TGTGCCAGCAGCGGAGACGCCGGGACCTACGAGCAGTACTTC CASSGDAGTYEQYF
few NA TRBJ2-5 TRBV11-2 TGTGCCAGCAGCCCCCCCGTCGAGACCCAGTACTTC CASSPPVETQYF
NA NA TRBJ1-3 TRBV5-1 TGCGCCAGCAGCTTGGGGCAGGAGAACTCTGGAAACACCATATATTTT CASSLGQENSGNTIYF
NA TRBD1 TRBJ2-7 TRBV5-1 TGCGCCAGCAGCGAGACAGGGCTTCCCTACGAGCAGTACTTC CASSETGLPYEQYF
few NA TRBJ2-3 TRBV7-9 TGTGCCAGCAGCCCTAGGGGCGCAGATACGCAGTATTTT CASSPRGADTQYF
few NA TRBJ2-3 TRBV20-1 TGCAGTGCTATCGCCCTTGGGGGGGCCTTCGCTACAGATACGCAGTATTTT CSAIALGGAFATDTQYF
NA NA TRBJ1-1 TRBV6-5 TGTGCCAGCAGTTACGGGGTGATGAACACTGAAGCTTTCTTT CASSYGVMNTEAFF
few NA TRBJ2-5 TRBV12-3/TRBV12-4 TGTGCCAGCAGTCCCAGGGATGCTGAGACCCAGTACTTC CASSPRDAETQYF
NA NA TRBJ1-5 TRBV9 TGTGCCAGCAGCGTAGCTGGGGGCCAGCCCCAGCATTTT CASSVAGGQPQHF
many NA TRBJ1-1 TRBV6-5 TGTGCCAGCAGTTACTCTTTGGACAGCAGCTTTGAAGCTTTCTTT CASSYSLDSSFEAFF
many TRBD1 TRBJ2-7 TRBV4-2 TGTGCCAGCAGCCAAGACGGAGGGACAGGGGATAGTGTGCAGTACTTC CASSQDGGTGDSVQYF
few NA TRBJ1-6 TRBV4-1 TGCGCCAGCAGCCAAGATGGTGGGAATTCACCCCTCCACTTT CASSQDGGNSPLHF
NA NA TRBJ2-1 TRBV7-9 TGTGCCAGCAGCTCTCAGGAGGACAATGAGCAGTTCTTC CASSSQEDNEQFF
many NA TRBJ2-3 TRBV7-6 TGTGCCAGCACTGCCCTGGGGGGTGCTGATACGCAGTATTTT CASTALGGADTQYF
NA TRBD1 TRBJ2-5 TRBV7-2 TGTGCCAGCAGCCATAGACAGGGGCTGGGGACCCAGTACTTC CASSHRQGLGTQYF
few NA TRBJ1-1 TRBV29-1 TGCAGCGTTGATGAAGCTTTCTTT CSVDEAFF
many NA TRBJ2-3 TRBV7-6 TGTGCCAGCAGCCCCCCGTCCCAGACAGATACGCAGTATTTT CASSPPSQTDTQYF
NA TRBD2 TRBJ2-4 TRBV7-2 TGTGCCAGCAGCCCCACTAGCGGGGTGGGTAGGATTCAGTACTTC CASSPTSGVGRIQYF
NA TRBD2 TRBJ2-3 TRBV10-3 TGTGCCATCGGGAGGGGTATTCGGGGACTAGAGGAATCTAGCACAGATACGCAGTATTTT CAIGRGIRGLEESSTDTQYF
many NA TRBJ2-3 TRBV4-1 TGCGCCAGCAGTCCCCAGGGCACAGATACGCAGTATTTT CASSPQGTDTQYF
NA TRBD2 TRBJ2-1 TRBV7-7 TGTGCCAGCAGCGATCTAGCGGGGGTTAGCAATGAGCAGTTCTTC CASSDLAGVSNEQFF
few NA TRBJ2-7 TRBV4-1 TGCGCCAGCAGCCAAGGAAGCAGGGCCTTCTACGAGCAGTACTTC CASSQGSRAFYEQYF
few NA TRBJ2-2 TRBV7-8 TGTGCCAGCAGCTTAGGACCCCGGGAGCTGTTTTTT CASSLGPRELFF
many NA TRBJ1-3 TRBV12-3/TRBV12-4 TGTGCCAGCACCCCGACGGCATCTGGAAACACCATATATTTT CASTPTASGNTIYF
NA NA TRBJ1-6 TRBV13 TGTGCCAGCAGCCCCACGGGGGGGGCTTCACCCCTCCACTTT CASSPTGGASPLHF
NA NA TRBJ1-1 TRBV28 TGTGCCAGCAGTTTATTACACAGGGAGGTCACTGAAGCTTTCTTT CASSLLHREVTEAFF
NA TRBD1 TRBJ1-1 TRBV6-1 TGTGCCAGCAGGACAGGGGGAGAAGCTTTCTTT CASRTGGEAFF
few NA TRBJ1-4 TRBV6-6 TGTGCCAGCAGGTCGAGATGGGAAAAACTGTTTTTT CASRSRWEKLFF
few TRBD1 TRBJ1-2 TRBV5-8 TGTGCCAGCAGCTGGAGGGACAGGGGTGACGGCTACACCTTC CASSWRDRGDGYTF
medium-sized TRBD1 TRBJ2-3 TRBV6-4 TGTGCCAGCAGTGACTCGACAGGGGGCGCAGATACGCAGTATTTT CASSDSTGGADTQYF
few NA TRBJ1-1 TRBV6-5 TGTGCCAGCAGTTACTCGGATTTAGAGACTGAAGCTTTCTTT CASSYSDLETEAFF
NA NA TRBJ1-1 TRBV20-1 TGCAGTGCTAGAGATCTAAGATCAGGGAACACTGAAGCTTTCTTT CSARDLRSGNTEAFF
NA NA TRBJ2-4 TRBV19 TGTGCCAGTAGTGCCCGGGGGAACATTCAGTACTTC CASSARGNIQYF
many NA TRBJ2-1 TRBV7-3 TGTGCCAGCAGCCCCCTCGGAGGGTCTAACAATGAGCAGTTCTTC CASSPLGGSNNEQFF
few TRBD1 TRBJ1-6 TRBV7-9 TGTGCCAGCAGCGATGGGACAGGGAATTCACCCCTCCACTTT CASSDGTGNSPLHF
few NA TRBJ2-1 TRBV6-6 TGTGCCAGCAGTCCCCGGGCCCCGGGGTTGAATGAGCAGTTCTTC CASSPRAPGLNEQFF
NA TRBD1 TRBJ2-6 TRBV29-1 TGCAGCGCTTTCACTTCGACAGGGACTGGGGCCAACGTCCTGACTTTC CSAFTSTGTGANVLTF
few NA TRBJ2-3 TRBV5-1 TGCGCCAGCAGCCCCCGGTTTAAGAGGCAGTATTTT CASSPRFKRQYF
few NA TRBJ2-3 TRBV27 TGTGCCAGCAGTAAGCAACAGGGTCGATCAGATACGCAGTATTTT CASSKQQGRSDTQYF
many NA TRBJ2-1 TRBV7-3 TGTGCCAGCAGCGTCCTAGGCTTCAATGAGCAGTTCTTC CASSVLGFNEQFF
NA NA TRBJ2-5 TRBV5-1 TGCGCCAGCAGCTCCTGGACAGAAGAGACCCAGTACTTC CASSSWTEETQYF
NA NA TRBJ2-4 TRBV6-5 TGTGCCAGCAGTTACGCCCCCAGGGACTCGTCCAAAAACATTCAGTACTTC CASSYAPRDSSKNIQYF
few NA TRBJ2-6 TRBV9 TGTGCCAGCAGCGCCCCCCCGGGGGCCAACGTCCTGACTTTC CASSAPPGANVLTF
NA TRBD1 TRBJ1-1 TRBV4-2 TGTGCCAGCAGCCTGAGGACAGGGACCCTTGATGCTTTCTTT CASSLRTGTLDAFF